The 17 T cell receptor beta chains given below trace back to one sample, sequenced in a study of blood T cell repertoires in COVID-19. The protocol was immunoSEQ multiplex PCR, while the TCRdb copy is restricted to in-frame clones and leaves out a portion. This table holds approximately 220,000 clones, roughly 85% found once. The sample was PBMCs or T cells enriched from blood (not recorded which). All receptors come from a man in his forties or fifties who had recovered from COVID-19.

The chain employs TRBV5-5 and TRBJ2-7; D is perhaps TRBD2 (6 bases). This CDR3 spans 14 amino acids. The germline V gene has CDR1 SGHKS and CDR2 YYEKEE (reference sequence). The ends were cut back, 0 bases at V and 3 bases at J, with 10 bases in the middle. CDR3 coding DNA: TGTGCCAGCAGCTTGGTAAGGGACTTCTACGAGCAGTACTTC. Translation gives CASSLVRDFYEQYF.

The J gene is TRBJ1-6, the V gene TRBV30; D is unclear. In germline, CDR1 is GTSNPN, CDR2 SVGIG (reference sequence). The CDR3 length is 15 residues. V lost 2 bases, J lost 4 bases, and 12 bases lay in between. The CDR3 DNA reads TGTGCCTGGAGTCAAAGGAACAGTTATAATTCACCCCTCCACTTT. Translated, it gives CAWSQRNSYNSPLHF. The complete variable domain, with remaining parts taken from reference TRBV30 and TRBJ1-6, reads SQTIHQWPATLVQPVGSPLSLECTVEGTSNPNLYWYRQAAGRGLQLLFYSVGIGQISSEVPQNLSASRPQDRQFILSSKKLLLSDSGFYLCAWSQRNSYNSPLHFGNGTRLTVT.

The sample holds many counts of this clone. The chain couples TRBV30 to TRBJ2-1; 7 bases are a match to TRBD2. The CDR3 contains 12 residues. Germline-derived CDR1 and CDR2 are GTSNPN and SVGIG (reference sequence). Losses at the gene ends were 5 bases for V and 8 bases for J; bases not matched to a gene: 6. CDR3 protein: CAWGRAGYEQFF. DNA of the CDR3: TGTGCCTGGGGGAGGGCCGGGTATGAGCAGTTCTTC.

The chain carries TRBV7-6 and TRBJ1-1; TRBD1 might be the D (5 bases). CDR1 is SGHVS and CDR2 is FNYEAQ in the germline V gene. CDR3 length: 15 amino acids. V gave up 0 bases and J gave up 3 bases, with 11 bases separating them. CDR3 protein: CASSLAARADTEAFF. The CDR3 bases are TGTGCCAGCAGCTTAGCGGCCAGGGCCGACACTGAAGCTTTCTTT.

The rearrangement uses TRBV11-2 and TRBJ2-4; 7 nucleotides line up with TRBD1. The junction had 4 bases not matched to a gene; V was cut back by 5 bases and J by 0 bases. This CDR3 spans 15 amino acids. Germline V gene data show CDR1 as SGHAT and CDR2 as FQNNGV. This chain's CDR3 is CASSLDRLAKNIQYF. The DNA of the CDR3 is TGTGCCAGCAGCCTGGACAGGTTAGCCAAAAACATTCAGTACTTC.

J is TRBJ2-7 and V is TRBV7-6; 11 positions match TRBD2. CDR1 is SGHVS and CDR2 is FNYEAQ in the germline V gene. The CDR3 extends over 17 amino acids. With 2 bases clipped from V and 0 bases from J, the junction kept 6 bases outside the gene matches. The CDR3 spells CASSLLSSGRISYEQYF. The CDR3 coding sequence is TGTGCCAGCAGCTTACTGTCTAGCGGGAGGATCTCCTACGAGCAGTACTTC.

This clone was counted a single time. The CDR3 DNA sequence: TGTGCCAGCAGGAGTAGCGGGAGTCGGAACACCGGGGAGCTGTTTTTT. This codes for CASRSSGSRNTGELFF. The chain recombines TRBV3-1 (or the pseudogene TRBV3-2) with TRBJ2-2; 9 bases line up with TRBD2. With 6 bases clipped from V and 1 base from J, the junction kept 6 bases outside the gene matches. This CDR3 spans 16 amino acids. The V gene's germline CDR1 is LGHDT and CDR2 YNNKEL (reference sequence).

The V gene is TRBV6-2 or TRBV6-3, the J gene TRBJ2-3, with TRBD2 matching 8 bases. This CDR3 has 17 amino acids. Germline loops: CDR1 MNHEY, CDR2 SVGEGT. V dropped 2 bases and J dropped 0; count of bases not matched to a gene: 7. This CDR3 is CASSYRAGGLSTDTQYF. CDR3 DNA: TGTGCCAGCAGTTACCGGGCGGGGGGACTCAGCACAGATACGCAGTATTTT.

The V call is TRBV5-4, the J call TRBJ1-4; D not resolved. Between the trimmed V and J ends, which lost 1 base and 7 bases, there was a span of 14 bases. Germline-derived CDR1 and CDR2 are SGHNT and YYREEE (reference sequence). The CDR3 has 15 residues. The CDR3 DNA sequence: TGTGCCAGCAGCTTGTCAGGTTCTATGGGTGAAAAACTGTTTTTT. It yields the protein CASSLSGSMGEKLFF.

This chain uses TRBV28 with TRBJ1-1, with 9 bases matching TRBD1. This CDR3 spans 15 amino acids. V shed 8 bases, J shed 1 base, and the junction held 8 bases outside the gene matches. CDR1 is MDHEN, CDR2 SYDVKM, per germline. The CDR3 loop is CASGWTGVKNTEAFF. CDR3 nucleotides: TGTGCCAGCGGATGGACAGGGGTTAAGAACACTGAAGCTTTCTTT.

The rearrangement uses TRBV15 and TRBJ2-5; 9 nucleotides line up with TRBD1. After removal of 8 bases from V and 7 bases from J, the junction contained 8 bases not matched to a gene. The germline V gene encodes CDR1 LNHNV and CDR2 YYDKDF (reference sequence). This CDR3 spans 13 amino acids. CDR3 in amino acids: CATQDRGVGTQYF. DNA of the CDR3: TGTGCCACCCAGGACAGGGGAGTTGGGACCCAGTACTTC.

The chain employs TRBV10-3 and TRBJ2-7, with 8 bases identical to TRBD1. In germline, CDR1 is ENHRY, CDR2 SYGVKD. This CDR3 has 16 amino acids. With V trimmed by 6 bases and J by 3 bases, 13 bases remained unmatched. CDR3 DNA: TGTGCCATCAGCGGACAGGGAAACCTCTATGACTACGAGCAGTACTTC. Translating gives CAISGQGNLYDYEQYF.

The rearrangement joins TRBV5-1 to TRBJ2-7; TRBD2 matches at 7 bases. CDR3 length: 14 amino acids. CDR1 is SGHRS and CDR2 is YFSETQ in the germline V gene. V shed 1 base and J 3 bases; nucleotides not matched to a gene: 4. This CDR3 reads CASSLSSGHYEQYF. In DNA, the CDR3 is TGCGCCAGCAGCTTGTCTAGCGGACACTACGAGCAGTACTTC. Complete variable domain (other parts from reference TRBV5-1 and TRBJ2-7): KAGVTQTPRYLIKTRGQQVTLSCSPISGHRSVSWYQQTPGQGLQFLFEYFSETQRNKGNFPGRFSGRQFSNSRSEMNVSTLELGDSALYLCASSLSSGHYEQYFGPGTRLTVT.

The CDR3 loop is CASSQESATNTGELFF. In DNA form, the CDR3 reads TGTGCCAGCAGCCAAGAAAGCGCAACGAACACCGGGGAGCTGTTTTTT. V and J are TRBV4-2 and TRBJ2-2; no clear D. Germline CDR1 and CDR2: LGHNA and YNFKEQ. Trimming cost V 0 bases and J 0 bases, with 8 bases left between them. The CDR3 contains 16 residues.

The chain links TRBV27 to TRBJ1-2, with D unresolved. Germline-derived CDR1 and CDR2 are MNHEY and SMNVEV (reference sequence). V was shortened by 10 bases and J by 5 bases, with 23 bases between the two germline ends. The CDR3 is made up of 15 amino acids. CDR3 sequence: CATHSSVGLDYGYTF. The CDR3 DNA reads TGTGCCACCCATAGTTCCGTCGGACTAGATTATGGCTACACCTTC.

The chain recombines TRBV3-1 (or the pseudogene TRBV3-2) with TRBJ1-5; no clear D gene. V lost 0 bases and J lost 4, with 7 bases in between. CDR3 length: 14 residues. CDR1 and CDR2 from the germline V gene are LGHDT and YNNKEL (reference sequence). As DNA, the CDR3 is TGTGCCAGCAGCCAAGAAAGGGAGAATCAGCCCCAGCATTTT. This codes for CASSQERENQPQHF.

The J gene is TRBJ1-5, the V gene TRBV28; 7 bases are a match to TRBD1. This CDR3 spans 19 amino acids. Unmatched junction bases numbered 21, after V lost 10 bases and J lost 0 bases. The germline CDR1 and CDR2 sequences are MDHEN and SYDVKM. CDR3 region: CATETPAGQRPYSNQPQHF. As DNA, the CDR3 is TGTGCCACTGAAACCCCCGCGGGACAGCGACCCTATAGCAATCAGCCCCAGCATTTT.